This TCR beta chain was documented in a study of T cells expressing NK-cell markers. Study summary: There were seven HCMV-seropositive donors and one seronegative donor among the eight sequenced.

The CDR3 totals 16 residues. Germline CDR1 is SGHNT and CDR2 is YENEEA. TCRdb processed the 5' RACE reads again and assigns one entry to each CDR3 protein, with no DNA. The repertoire table contains roughly 380,000 distinct CDR3 sequences. The V gene is TRBV11-3, the J gene TRBJ2-3. The sequenced material came from blood T cells: a sorted CD56 or NKG2C T cell subset, CD4+ or CD8+ T cells, or bulk PBMC T cells (not recorded which). This TCR was sampled from a man aged 18 to 70 in good health. Here the CDR3 reads CASSLGAGSLTDTQYF.